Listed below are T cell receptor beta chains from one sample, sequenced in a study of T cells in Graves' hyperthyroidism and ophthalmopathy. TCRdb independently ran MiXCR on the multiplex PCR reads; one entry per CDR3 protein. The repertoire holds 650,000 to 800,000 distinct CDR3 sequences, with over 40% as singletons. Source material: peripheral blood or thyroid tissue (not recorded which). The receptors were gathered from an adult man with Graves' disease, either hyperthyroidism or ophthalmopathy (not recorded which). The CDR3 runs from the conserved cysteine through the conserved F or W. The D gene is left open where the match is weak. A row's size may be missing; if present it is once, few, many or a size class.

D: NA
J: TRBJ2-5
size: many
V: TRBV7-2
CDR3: CASSLSVSPTQYF
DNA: TGTGCCAGCAGCTTATCGGTCTCGCCAACCCAGTACTTC

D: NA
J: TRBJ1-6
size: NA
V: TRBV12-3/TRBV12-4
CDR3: CASSLKGIHNSPLHF
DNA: TGTGCCAGCAGTTTAAAGGGTATCCATAATTCACCCCTCCACTTT

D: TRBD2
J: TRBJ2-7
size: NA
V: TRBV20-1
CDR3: CSARDQTGGPSEQYF
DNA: TGCAGTGCTAGAGATCAAACGGGAGGGCCCAGCGAGCAGTACTTC

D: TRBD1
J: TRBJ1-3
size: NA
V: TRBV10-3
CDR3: CASSEPGQLGNTIYF
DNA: TGTGCCAGCAGTGAACCGGGACAGCTCGGAAACACCATATATTTT

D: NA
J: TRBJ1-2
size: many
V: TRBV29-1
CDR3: CSVEAGNYGYTF
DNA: TGCAGCGTTGAAGCAGGGAACTATGGCTACACCTTC

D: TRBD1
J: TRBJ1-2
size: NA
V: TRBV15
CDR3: CATSRDRTGVGYTF
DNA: TGTGCCACCAGCAGAGATAGAACAGGGGTTGGCTACACCTTC

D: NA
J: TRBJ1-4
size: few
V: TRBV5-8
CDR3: CASSPPGTRNEKLFF
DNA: TGTGCCAGCAGCCCGCCCGGGACAAGGAATGAAAAACTGTTTTTT

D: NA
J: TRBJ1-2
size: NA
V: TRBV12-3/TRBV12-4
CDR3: CAASSGVGVGGYTF
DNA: TGTGCCGCGTCCTCTGGGGTAGGGGTCGGTGGCTACACCTTC

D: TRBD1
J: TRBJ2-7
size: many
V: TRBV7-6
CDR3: CASSLGGTGGDEQYF
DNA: TGTGCCAGCAGCTTAGGCGGGACAGGGGGCGACGAGCAGTACTTC

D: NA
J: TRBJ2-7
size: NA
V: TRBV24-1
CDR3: CASSSDGPNEQYF
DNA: TGTGCCAGCAGCTCCGATGGGCCAAACGAGCAGTACTTC

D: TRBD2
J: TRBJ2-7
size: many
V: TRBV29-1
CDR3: CSVGSGGHPYEQYF
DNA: TGCAGCGTTGGGTCGGGGGGTCATCCCTACGAGCAGTACTTC

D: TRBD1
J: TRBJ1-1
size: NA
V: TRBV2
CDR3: CARQGALNTEAFF
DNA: TGTGCTAGGCAGGGGGCTCTGAACACTGAAGCTTTCTTT

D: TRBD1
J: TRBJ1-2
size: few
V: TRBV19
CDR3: CASSIGPGQGDYGYTF
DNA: TGTGCCAGTAGTATAGGCCCGGGACAGGGGGACTATGGCTACACCTTC

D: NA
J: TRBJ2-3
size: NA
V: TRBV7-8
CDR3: CASSLATRGPTDTQYF
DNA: TGTGCCAGCAGCTTAGCGACGCGGGGCCCCACAGATACGCAGTATTTT

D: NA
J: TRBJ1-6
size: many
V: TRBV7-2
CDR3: CASSLGLPNSPLHF
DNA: TGTGCCAGCAGCCTCGGACTGCCTAATTCACCCCTCCACTTT

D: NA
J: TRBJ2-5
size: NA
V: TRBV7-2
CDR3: CASSVRWAETQYF
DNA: TGTGCCAGCAGCGTTCGCTGGGCGGAGACCCAGTACTTC

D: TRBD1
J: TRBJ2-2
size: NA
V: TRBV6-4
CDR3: CASRTGQGPGELFF
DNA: TGTGCCAGCAGAACCGGACAGGGGCCCGGGGAGCTGTTTTTT

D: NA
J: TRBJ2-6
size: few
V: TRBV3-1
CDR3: CASSQRATGANVLTF
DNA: TGTGCCAGCAGCCAGAGGGCTACTGGGGCCAACGTCCTGACTTTC

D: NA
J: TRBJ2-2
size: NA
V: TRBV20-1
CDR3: CSARDHQGGTGELFF
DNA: TGCAGTGCTAGAGATCACCAGGGGGGCACCGGGGAGCTGTTTTTT

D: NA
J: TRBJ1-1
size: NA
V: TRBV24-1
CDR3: CATSDSHRKNTEAFF
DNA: TGTGCCACCAGTGATTCCCACAGGAAGAACACTGAAGCTTTCTTT